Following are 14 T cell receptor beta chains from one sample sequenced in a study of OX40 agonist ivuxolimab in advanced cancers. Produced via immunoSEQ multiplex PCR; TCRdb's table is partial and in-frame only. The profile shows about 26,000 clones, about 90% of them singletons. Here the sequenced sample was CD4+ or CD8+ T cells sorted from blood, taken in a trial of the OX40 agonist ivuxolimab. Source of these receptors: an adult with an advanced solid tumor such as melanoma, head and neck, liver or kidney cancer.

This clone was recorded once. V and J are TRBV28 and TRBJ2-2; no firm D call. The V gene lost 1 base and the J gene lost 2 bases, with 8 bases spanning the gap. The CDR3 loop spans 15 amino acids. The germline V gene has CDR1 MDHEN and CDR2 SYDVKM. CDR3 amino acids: CASSLYPLNTGELFF. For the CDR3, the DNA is TGTGCCAGCAGTTTATACCCCCTCAACACCGGGGAGCTGTTTTTT.

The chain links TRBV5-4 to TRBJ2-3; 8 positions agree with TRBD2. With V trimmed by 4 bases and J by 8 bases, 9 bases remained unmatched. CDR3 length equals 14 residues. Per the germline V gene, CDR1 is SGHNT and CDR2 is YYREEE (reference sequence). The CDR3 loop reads CASSTPGTRTTQYF. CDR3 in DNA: TGTGCCAGCAGCACCCCCGGGACTAGAACTACGCAGTATTTT.

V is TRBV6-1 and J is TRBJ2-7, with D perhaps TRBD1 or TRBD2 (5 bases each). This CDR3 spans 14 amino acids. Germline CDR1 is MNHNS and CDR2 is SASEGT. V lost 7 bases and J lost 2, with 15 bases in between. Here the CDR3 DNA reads TGTGCCAGCAAGGTGGGGACCGAGGCCTACGAGCAGTACTTC. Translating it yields CASKVGTEAYEQYF.

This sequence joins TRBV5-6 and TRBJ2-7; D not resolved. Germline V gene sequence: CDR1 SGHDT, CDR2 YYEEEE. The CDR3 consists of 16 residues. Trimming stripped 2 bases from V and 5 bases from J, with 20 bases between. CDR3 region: CASSLKVGSSRNEQYF. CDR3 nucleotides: TGTGCCAGCAGCTTAAAGGTCGGGTCTTCTCGGAACGAGCAGTACTTC.

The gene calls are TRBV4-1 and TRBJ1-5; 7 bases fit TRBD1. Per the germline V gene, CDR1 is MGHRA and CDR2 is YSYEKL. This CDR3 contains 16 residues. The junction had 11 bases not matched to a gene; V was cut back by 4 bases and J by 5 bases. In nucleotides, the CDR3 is TGCGCCAGCAGCCGAATCGTTGACAGGGTGGATCAGCCCCAGCATTTT. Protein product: CASSRIVDRVDQPQHF.

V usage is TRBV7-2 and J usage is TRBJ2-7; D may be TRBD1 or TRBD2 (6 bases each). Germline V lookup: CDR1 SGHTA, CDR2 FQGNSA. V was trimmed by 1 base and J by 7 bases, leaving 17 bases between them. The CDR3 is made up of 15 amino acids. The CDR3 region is CASSLVGGLPGEQYF. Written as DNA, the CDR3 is TGTGCCAGCAGCTTAGTGGGGGGCCTTCCGGGTGAGCAGTACTTC.

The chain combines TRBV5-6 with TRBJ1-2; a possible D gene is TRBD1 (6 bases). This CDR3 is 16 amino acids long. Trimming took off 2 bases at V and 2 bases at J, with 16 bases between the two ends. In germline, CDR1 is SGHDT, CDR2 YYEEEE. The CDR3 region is CASSFNGGQQNYGYTF. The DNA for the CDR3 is TGTGCCAGCAGCTTTAACGGTGGACAGCAAAACTATGGCTACACCTTC.

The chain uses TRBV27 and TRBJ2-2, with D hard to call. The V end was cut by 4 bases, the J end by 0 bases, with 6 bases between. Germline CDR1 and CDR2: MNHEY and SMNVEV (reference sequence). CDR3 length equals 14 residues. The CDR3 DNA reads TGTGCCAGCAGTTACTCAACGAACACCGGGGAGCTGTTTTTT. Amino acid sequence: CASSYSTNTGELFF.

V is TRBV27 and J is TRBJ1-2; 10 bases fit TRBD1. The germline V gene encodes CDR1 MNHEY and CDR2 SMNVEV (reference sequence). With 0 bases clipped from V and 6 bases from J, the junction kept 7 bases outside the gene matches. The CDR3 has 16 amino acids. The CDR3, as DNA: TGTGCCAGCAGTTTATCGGGGGGGACAGGGGAGAATGGCTACACCTTC. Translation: CASSLSGGTGENGYTF.

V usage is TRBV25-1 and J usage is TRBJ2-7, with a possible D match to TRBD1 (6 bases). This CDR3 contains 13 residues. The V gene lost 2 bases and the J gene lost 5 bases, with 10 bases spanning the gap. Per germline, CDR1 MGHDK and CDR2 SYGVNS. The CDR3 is CASSEGTGHEQYF. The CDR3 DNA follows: TGTGCCAGCAGTGAAGGAACAGGGCACGAGCAGTACTTC.

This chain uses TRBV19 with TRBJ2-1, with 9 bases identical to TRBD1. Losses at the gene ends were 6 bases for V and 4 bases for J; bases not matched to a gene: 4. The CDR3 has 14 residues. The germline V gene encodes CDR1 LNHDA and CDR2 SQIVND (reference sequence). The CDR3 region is CASRPGTGYNEQFF. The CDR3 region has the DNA TGTGCCAGTAGACCTGGGACAGGGTACAATGAGCAGTTCTTC.

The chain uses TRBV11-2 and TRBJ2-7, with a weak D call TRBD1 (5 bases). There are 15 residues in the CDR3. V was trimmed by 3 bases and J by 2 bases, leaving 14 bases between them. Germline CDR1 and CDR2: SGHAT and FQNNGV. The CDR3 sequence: CASSFGAGLTYEQYF. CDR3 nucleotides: TGTGCCAGCAGCTTTGGTGCAGGGCTAACCTACGAGCAGTACTTC.

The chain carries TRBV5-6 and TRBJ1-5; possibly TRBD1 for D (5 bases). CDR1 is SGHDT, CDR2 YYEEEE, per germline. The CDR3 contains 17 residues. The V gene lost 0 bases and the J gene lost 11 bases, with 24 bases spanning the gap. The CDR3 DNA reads TGTGCCAGCAGCTTGGGCCAGTCTTGGGGCCGACATGGCGCCCAGCATTTT. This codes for CASSLGQSWGRHGAQHF.

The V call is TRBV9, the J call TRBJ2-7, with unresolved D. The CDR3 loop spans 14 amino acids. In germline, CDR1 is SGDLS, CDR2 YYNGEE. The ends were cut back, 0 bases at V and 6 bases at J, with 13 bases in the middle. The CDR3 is CASSVEWLEGEQYF. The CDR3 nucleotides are TGTGCCAGCAGCGTAGAATGGTTGGAAGGCGAGCAGTACTTC.